One sample yielded the 2 T cell receptor beta chains listed below, sequenced in a study of T-cell memory formation after mild COVID-19. TCRdb reprocessed the 5' RACE reads with MiXCR, giving one entry per CDR3 protein. The profile shows around 430,000 distinct CDR3 sequences, roughly 15% of them singletons. The material sequenced was PBMCs or a T cell subset sorted from them (not recorded which). Receptors originate from a young man who had mild COVID-19 (a few samples of this study predate the infection). Cell type and time point are not known.

The chain recombines TRBV19 with TRBJ1-1, with D unresolved. With 5 bases removed from V and 0 bases from J, the gap between germline ends came to 10 bases. The length of the CDR3 is 14 residues. Germline assignment: CDR1 LNHDA and CDR2 SQIVND (reference sequence). In DNA form, the CDR3 reads TGTGCCAGTAGTCCCGTAGGAATGAACACTGAAGCTTTCTTT. Translation: CASSPVGMNTEAFF.

This clonotype was seen ten or more times. The chain employs TRBV4-2 and TRBJ2-1; 8 nucleotides align to TRBD1. Unmatched junction bases numbered 2, after V lost 0 bases and J lost 4 bases. CDR3 size: 15 residues. Germline assignment: CDR1 LGHNA and CDR2 YNFKEQ. The CDR3 DNA follows: TGTGCCAGCAGCCAAGAGACAGGGGATTACAATGAGCAGTTCTTC. Amino acids: CASSQETGDYNEQFF.